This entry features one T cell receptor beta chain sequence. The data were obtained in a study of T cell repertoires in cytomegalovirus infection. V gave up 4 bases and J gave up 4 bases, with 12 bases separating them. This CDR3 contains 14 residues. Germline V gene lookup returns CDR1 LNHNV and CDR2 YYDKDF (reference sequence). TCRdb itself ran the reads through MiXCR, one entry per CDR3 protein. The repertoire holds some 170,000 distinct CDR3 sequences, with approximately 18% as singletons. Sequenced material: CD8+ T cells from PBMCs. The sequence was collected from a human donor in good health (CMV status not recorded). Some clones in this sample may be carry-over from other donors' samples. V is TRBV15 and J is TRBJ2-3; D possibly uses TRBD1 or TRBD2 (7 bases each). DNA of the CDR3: TGTGCCACCAGCACCTCAGGGGGGGCAGATACGCAGTATTTT. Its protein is CATSTSGGADTQYF.